A selection of T cell receptor beta chains follows, all from one sample in a study of response to subunit inactivated influenza vaccine. TCRdb analysed the RT-PCR reads with MiXCR anew, one entry per CDR3 protein. The data hold approximately 700,000 distinct CDR3 sequences, with 15% to 18% observed a single time. Sequences were derived from PBMCs from blood, sampled less than 13 days after vaccination. These receptors were obtained from a man aged 45-65 years who received an inactivated influenza vaccine. Each CDR3 is given with its conserved first and last residue. A D gene is named only where the DNA matches it firmly. A row's size may be missing; if present it is once, few, many or a size class.

D gene | clone size | J gene | CDR3 length | V gene | CDR3 protein | CDR3 DNA
. | few | TRBJ2-5 | 18 | TRBV3-1 | CASSQERETPINQETQYF | TGTGCCAGCAGCCAAGAAAGGGAGACGCCGATTAACCAAGAGACCCAGTACTTC
TRBD1 | . | TRBJ1-6 | 14 | TRBV10-3 | CAIGETGGKTPLHF | TGTGCCATCGGAGAGACAGGGGGCAAAACACCCCTCCACTTT
. | many | TRBJ2-1 | 11 | TRBV24-1 | CATSDTVRQFF | TGTGCCACCAGTGATACAGTACGACAGTTCTTC
. | . | TRBJ1-4 | 15 | TRBV5-1 | CASSHPTEDNEKLFF | TGCGCCAGCAGCCATCCGACAGAAGATAATGAAAAACTGTTTTTT
TRBD2 | few | TRBJ2-1 | 14 | TRBV7-2 | CASSFGTSTNEQFF | TGTGCCAGCAGCTTCGGGACTAGTACCAATGAGCAGTTCTTC
TRBD1 | . | TRBJ1-2 | 15 | TRBV12-3/TRBV12-4 | CASSSRDRSNYGYTF | TGTGCCAGCAGCAGCCGGGACAGAAGTAACTATGGCTACACCTTC
. | . | TRBJ1-1 | 11 | TRBV29-1 | CSADSYFEAFF | TGCAGCGCCGATAGTTATTTTGAAGCTTTCTTT
. | few | TRBJ2-5 | 13 | TRBV4-1 | CASSQDYQETQYF | TGCGCCAGCAGCCAAGATTACCAAGAGACCCAGTACTTC
TRBD2 | . | TRBJ2-3 | 17 | TRBV28 | CASSLTGLAENTDTQYF | TGTGCCAGCAGTTTAACCGGACTAGCGGAGAACACAGATACGCAGTATTTT
. | few | TRBJ2-2 | 13 | TRBV24-1 | CAPLDLNTGELFF | TGTGCCCCCTTAGACCTTAACACCGGGGAGCTGTTTTTT
TRBD2 | few | TRBJ2-3 | 15 | TRBV14 | CASSDRAGVTDTQYF | TGTGCCAGCAGCGACCGAGCGGGAGTGACAGATACGCAGTATTTT
. | few | TRBJ2-5 | 14 | TRBV5-1 | CASSILHNQETQYF | TGCGCCAGCAGCATCTTGCACAACCAAGAGACCCAGTACTTC
. | . | TRBJ2-7 | 12 | TRBV6-5 | CASSKEVGEQYF | TGTGCCAGCAGTAAGGAAGTAGGGGAGCAGTACTTC
TRBD2 | . | TRBJ2-5 | 16 | TRBV6-2/TRBV6-3 | CASSSFLSGSGETQYF | TGTGCCAGCAGTTCCTTCCTTAGCGGGAGTGGGGAGACCCAGTACTTC
. | few | TRBJ1-5 | 15 | TRBV7-8 | CASSSSSKGNQPQHF | TGTGCCAGCAGCTCCTCGAGCAAAGGCAATCAGCCCCAGCATTTT
TRBD2 | . | TRBJ2-1 | 18 | TRBV7-6 | CASSLGTSGRNNYHEQFF | TGTGCCAGCAGCTTGGGTACTAGCGGGAGGAATAATTATCATGAGCAGTTCTTC
. | few | TRBJ2-3 | 15 | TRBV20-1 | CSASKAAGSTDTQYF | TGCAGTGCTAGCAAAGCGGCGGGGAGCACAGATACGCAGTATTTT
. | many | TRBJ2-7 | 14 | TRBV28 | CASSLIPPSYEQYF | TGTGCCAGCAGTTTAATCCCCCCCAGCTACGAGCAGTACTTC
TRBD2 | few | TRBJ2-4 | 20 | TRBV3-1 | CASSQVGTSGSGWAKNIQYF | TGTGCCAGCAGCCAAGTCGGGACTAGCGGGAGTGGTTGGGCCAAAAACATTCAGTACTTC
TRBD2 | few | TRBJ2-1 | 13 | TRBV4-3 | CASSQRTSDEQFF | TGCGCCAGCAGCCAAAGGACTAGCGATGAGCAGTTCTTC
. | . | TRBJ2-3 | 16 | TRBV7-2 | CASSLGPHRALNTQYF | TGTGCCAGCAGCTTAGGCCCCCACCGGGCTTTGAATACGCAGTATTTT
TRBD1 | few | TRBJ1-6 | 15 | TRBV11-2 | CASSLNQGDNSPLHF | TGTGCCAGCAGCTTAAATCAGGGGGATAATTCACCCCTCCACTTT
. | . | TRBJ1-1 | 15 | TRBV7-9 | CASSLEAGRGYEAFF | TGTGCCAGCAGCTTAGAGGCGGGCAGAGGATATGAAGCTTTCTTT
TRBD2 | . | TRBJ2-1 | 12 | TRBV12-3/TRBV12-4 | CASSLVGGGPFF | TGTGCCAGCAGTTTAGTCGGGGGGGGGCCGTTCTTC
. | few | TRBJ1-2 | 15 | TRBV29-1 | CSPTAATGWDYGYTF | TGCAGCCCCACCGCCGCCACAGGTTGGGACTATGGCTACACCTTC
. | few | TRBJ2-2 | 17 | TRBV11-2 | CASSPRIRRSNTGELFF | TGTGCCAGCAGCCCCCGTATCAGGCGGTCGAACACCGGGGAGCTGTTTTTT
TRBD2 | many | TRBJ2-3 | 14 | TRBV7-2 | CASSRGGNTDTQYF | TGTGCCAGCAGCCGGGGGGGCAACACAGATACGCAGTATTTT
. | . | TRBJ2-5 | 12 | TRBV7-2 | CASSSVSETQYF | TGTGCCAGCAGCTCCGTCTCGGAGACCCAGTACTTC
. | few | TRBJ2-4 | 12 | TRBV6-1 | CASKEAKNIQYF | TGTGCCAGCAAGGAAGCCAAAAACATTCAGTACTTC
TRBD2 | many | TRBJ2-5 | 15 | TRBV10-3 | CAISETSGGQETQYF | TGTGCCATCAGTGAGACTAGCGGGGGGCAAGAGACCCAGTACTTC
. | . | TRBJ2-2 | 17 | TRBV10-3 | CAISADRLAVGTGELFF | TGTGCCATCAGCGCTGACCGACTGGCGGTGGGCACCGGGGAGCTGTTTTTT
. | . | TRBJ2-7 | 15 | TRBV25-1 | CASSEYSGRALELYF | TGTGCCAGCAGTGAATATTCCGGGAGAGCCCTCGAGCTGTACTTC
. | few | TRBJ1-1 | 15 | TRBV29-1 | CSVDKEGRGATEAFF | TGCAGCGTTGATAAAGAGGGCAGGGGCGCCACTGAAGCTTTCTTT
. | many | TRBJ1-1 | 14 | TRBV5-1 | CASSLGRGLTEAFF | TGCGCCAGCAGCTTGGGGCGGGGTCTCACTGAAGCTTTCTTT
. | few | TRBJ2-7 | 16 | TRBV5-6 | CASSGGQGKRTYEQYF | TGTGCCAGCAGCGGAGGACAAGGGAAAAGGACCTACGAGCAGTACTTC
. | once | TRBJ2-3 | 15 | TRBV29-1 | CSVVGAGNPRDTHYF | .
. | many | TRBJ2-7 | 15 | TRBV3-1 | CASSLRQGVSYEQYF | TGTGCCAGCAGCCTCCGTCAAGGGGTCTCCTACGAGCAGTACTTC
TRBD1 | . | TRBJ1-2 | 18 | TRBV7-6 | CASSLGWGRTKGADGYTF | TGTGCCAGCAGCTTAGGTTGGGGAAGGACCAAGGGGGCTGATGGCTACACCTTC
. | . | TRBJ1-6 | 18 | TRBV4-1 | CASSQENKGVEGNSPLHF | TGCGCCAGCAGCCAAGAGAATAAAGGGGTCGAGGGGAATTCACCCCTCCACTTT
TRBD1 | once | TRBJ2-2 | 15 | TRBV19 | CASSITGGNTGELFF | TGTGCCAGTAGTATTACAGGGGGAAACACCGGGGAGCTGTTTTTT
. | many | TRBJ1-5 | 15 | TRBV29-1 | CSVALGARGDQPQHF | TGCAGCGTTGCGTTGGGGGCAAGGGGCGATCAGCCCCAGCATTTT
TRBD1 | few | TRBJ2-5 | 15 | TRBV12-3/TRBV12-4 | CASSYGQGLRETQYF | TGTGCCAGCAGCTATGGACAGGGTTTGAGGGAGACCCAGTACTTC
. | many | TRBJ1-5 | 14 | TRBV12-3/TRBV12-4 | CASSQVRSNQPQHF | TGTGCCAGCAGCCAAGTACGTAGCAATCAGCCCCAGCATTTT
TRBD1 | few | TRBJ2-7 | 15 | TRBV19 | CASSIPGTALAEQYF | TGTGCCAGTAGTATTCCCGGGACAGCATTGGCCGAGCAGTACTTC
. | . | TRBJ1-2 | 14 | TRBV5-1 | CASSLVVGIHGYTF | TGCGCCAGCAGCTTGGTGGTCGGAATCCATGGCTACACCTTC
. | few | TRBJ2-1 | 16 | TRBV28 | CASSSGGAGRRGLQFF | TGTGCCAGCAGTTCAGGAGGCGCAGGGCGTAGGGGCCTCCAGTTCTTC
. | many | TRBJ2-2 | 13 | TRBV5-1 | CASSLRVPGELFF | TGCGCCAGCAGCTTGCGAGTTCCCGGGGAGCTGTTTTTT
TRBD1 | . | TRBJ2-3 | 16 | TRBV24-1 | CATSGVRDSRTDTQYF | TGTGCCACCAGTGGTGTCCGGGACAGTCGCACGGATACGCAGTATTTT
TRBD2 | few | TRBJ2-1 | 17 | TRBV6-5 | CASSYRLADFRYNEQFF | TGTGCCAGCAGTTACAGGCTAGCGGACTTTCGATACAATGAGCAGTTCTTC
. | few | TRBJ1-2 | 14 | TRBV7-9 | CASSLGPTQGGYTF | TGTGCCAGCAGTCTCGGACCGACCCAAGGGGGCTACACCTTC
TRBD1 | . | TRBJ2-7 | 16 | TRBV4-3 | CASSQEQGARPWEQYF | TGCGCCAGCAGCCAGGAACAGGGGGCTCGCCCCTGGGAGCAGTACTTC
TRBD1 | few | TRBJ2-5 | 16 | TRBV28 | CASSFSPRTGEETQYF | TGTGCCAGCAGTTTCTCCCCGAGGACAGGGGAAGAGACCCAGTACTTC
. | . | TRBJ1-1 | 15 | TRBV4-3 | CDSSRVVSLRSEAFF | TGCGACAGCAGCCGGGTCGTTTCCCTGAGGAGTGAAGCTTTCTTT